This T cell receptor (beta chain) was sequenced for a study of blood T cell repertoires in COVID-19 (dated by TCRdb to the early 2020s). Broadly, across the study: Recovered participants in ImmuneRACE Cohort 3 were defined as having two consecutive negative NP/OP PCR tests, clearance from a healthcare professional, or resolution of symptoms. Samples covering the acute and convalescent phases of COVID-19 were provided by collaborators in the United States, Italy and Spain. The prospective study material was composed of cDNA or gDNA derived from T cells, B-cell-depleted T cells, or PBMCs. Deeply sampled blood TCRbeta repertoires from subjects exposed to, actively infected with, or recovered from COVID-19 were included in the dataset. The repertoires were released in a freely available public database intended as a resource for research on the immune response to SARS-CoV-2. The samples were drawn from two sources: the first 160 participants of the ongoing ImmuneRACE study, and over 950 subjects contributed by 6 global collaborators. Sample metadata almost always included a de-identified subject ID, COVID-19 status, age in years and sex. Where available, HLA class I and class II types were taken from metadata supplied by the sample provider and were not determined by assay-based typing. Results and caveats for the whole study, not just this receptor: Clinical and demographic metadata were provided uncurated, with the amount varying by source and participant.

Enrolling through a virtual design, the prospective study's participants ranged in age from roughly 18 to 90 years and lived across some 22 United States geographic areas. In the prospective study, cohorts were assigned on the basis of participant-reported clinical history obtained from a screening survey and a study questionnaire. In the prospective study, mobile phlebotomists collected whole blood, serum and a nasopharyngeal or oropharyngeal swab from each participant. Over a roughly 2-month period, participants in the prospective study had the option of providing additional blood draws and questionnaires. Prospective study blood samples were shipped either frozen or at room temperature before DNA extraction. Concerning this clone itself: Its antigen is not yet known. Base-call qualities are not available, and no considerably larger clone is one nucleotide away.

According to the germline V gene, CDR1 reads KGHSH and CDR2 reads LQKENI. Compared with germline, V lacks 5 bases and J lacks 3 bases; bases without a gene match: 5. From the cysteine up to the phenylalanine, the CDR3 has a length of 15 residues. Just the 45-base CDR3 DNA is kept, in frame starting at base 1. TCRbeta CDR3 regions were amplified from genomic DNA using the immunoSEQ Assay, a bias-controlled multiplex PCR. Regarding the original processing steps: Nucleated cell counts per sample were estimated from amplification of reference gene primers within the assay. To quantify the absolute abundance of each unique TCRbeta CDR3 rearrangement, sequence reads were collapsed and filtered. For each sample, productive Simpson clonality was calculated by taking the square root of Simpson's diversity index across productive rearrangements. TCRdb took this table from immuneACCESS and kept in-frame rearrangements with V and J called. Such tables lack part of the clones; where checked against another copy, unresolved V genes explain under half of the gap, and the rest is unexplained. D and trimming come from the DNA, and the V and J calls and clone size come from that table. The table for this sample lists approximately 170,000 clones; 79% of them were counted only once. The ten largest clonotypes hold roughly 19% of the sample.

The clonotype originates from a woman in her seventies in a cohort exposed to, infected with or recovered from COVID-19 (not recorded which). Sequencing was performed on PBMCs or T cells enriched from blood (not recorded which). Recombination connected TRBV18 to TRBJ2-3; a stretch of 10 junction bases matches TRBD2. The CDR3 amino acid sequence is: CASSKREGRTDTQYF. DNA sequence: TGTGCCAGCTCAAAGCGGGAGGGCCGAACAGATACGCAGTATTTT.